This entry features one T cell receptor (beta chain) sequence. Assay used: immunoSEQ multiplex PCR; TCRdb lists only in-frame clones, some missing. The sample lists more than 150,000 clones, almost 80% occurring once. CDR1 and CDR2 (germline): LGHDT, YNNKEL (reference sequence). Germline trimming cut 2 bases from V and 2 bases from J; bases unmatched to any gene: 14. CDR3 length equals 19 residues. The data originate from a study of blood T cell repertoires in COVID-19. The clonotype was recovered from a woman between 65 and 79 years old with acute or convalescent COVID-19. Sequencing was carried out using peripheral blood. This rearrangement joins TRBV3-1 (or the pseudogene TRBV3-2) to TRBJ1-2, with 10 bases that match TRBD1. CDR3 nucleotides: TGTGCCAGCAGCCAATATCCCGGACAGGGGGAAGCCGGAAACTATGGCTACACCTTC. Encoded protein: CASSQYPGQGEAGNYGYTF.